This T cell receptor beta chain was obtained from a study of OX40 agonist ivuxolimab in advanced cancers. For the study at large: Patients in dose escalation had liver, melanoma, kidney or head and neck cancers.

Germline V gives CDR1 SGHAT, CDR2 FQNNGV. V lost 5 bases and J lost 1; bases outside the gene matches: 10. There are 16 residues in the CDR3. As concerns this clone: Its antigen is not identified.

The study, taken as a whole, reports: At 0.1 to 3.0 mg/kg, CD4+ and CD8+ blood T cells expanded clonally by week 6. Near-lowest levels of clonal expansion characterized partial responders at 0.1-3.0 mg/kg.

The repertoire was sequenced with immunoSEQ multiplex PCR; TCRdb's copy has only in-frame clones and lacks some. The sample lists about 24,000 clones, around 85% occurring once. The genes are TRBV11-2 and TRBJ1-1; 7 bases match TRBD1. Here the sequenced sample was CD4+ or CD8+ T cells sorted from blood, taken in a trial of the OX40 agonist ivuxolimab. This clonotype was sampled from an adult with an advanced solid tumor such as melanoma, head and neck, liver or kidney cancer. CDR3 region: CASSPYTGTENTEAFF. CDR3 DNA: TGTGCCAGCAGCCCATATACCGGGACAGAGAACACTGAAGCTTTCTTT.